The 9 T cell receptor beta chains below were found in one sample sequenced in a study of shared clonotypes between healthy human individuals (dated by TCRdb to 2020 to 2022). The library relied on the immunoSEQ multiplex PCR assay. The table was pulled from immuneACCESS by TCRdb, which kept in-frame rearrangements only. Such tables lose some clones; where checked, under half of the loss comes from unresolved V genes, and the rest has no known cause. In this sample the table shows 850,000 to 1,200,000 clones, around 74% of which occur a single time. The ten biggest clones cover about 1.5% of the sample. The specimen was memory CD4+ T cells sorted from blood. The sample's cell subset or site label is to be understood as: CD45RA-negative fraction. The receptor source for this set is a man aged 18-30 years in good health.

The V call is TRBV11-2, the J call TRBJ2-3; unclear D gene. Germline loops: CDR1 SGHAT, CDR2 FQNNGV. The CDR3 is 12 residues long. Trimming took 2 bases from V and 7 from J, leaving 7 bases between them. The CDR3 sequence is CASSLRQNTQYF. CDR3 nucleotides: TGTGCCAGCAGCTTACGGCAAAATACGCAGTATTTT.

The sample holds a few counts of this clone. This chain connects TRBV29-1 to TRBJ1-2, with a weak D call TRBD1 (6 bases). The germline V gene has CDR1 SQVTM and CDR2 ANQGSEA. V shed 3 bases and J shed 7 bases, with 9 bases lying between them. This CDR3 comprises 11 residues. In nucleotides, the CDR3 is TGCAGCGTTGACCGGGACATTGGCTACACCTTC. This translates into CSVDRDIGYTF.

The CDR3 sequence is CASSLTRTSYEQYF. CDR3 DNA: TGTGCCAGCAGCTTGACACGGACTTCCTACGAGCAGTACTTC. This chain joins TRBV7-2 and TRBJ2-7, with D possibly TRBD2 on 5 matching bases. This CDR3 spans 14 amino acids. The germline gives CDR1 SGHTA, CDR2 FQGNSA. Trimming removed 3 bases from V and 1 base from J, with 10 bases in between.

The chain is built from TRBV11-1 and TRBJ2-5; TRBD1 agrees at 8 bases. V dropped 5 bases and J dropped 1; count of bases not matched to a gene: 3. The CDR3 has 14 residues. In germline, CDR1 is SGHAT, CDR2 FQDESV (reference sequence). CDR3 sequence reads: CASSRGQAQETQYF. The CDR3 DNA reads as TGTGCCAGCAGCCGGGGACAGGCCCAAGAGACCCAGTACTTC.

V gene TRBV4-3 combines with J gene TRBJ2-1, with TRBD1 matching over 8 bases. CDR1 is LGHNA, CDR2 YSLEER, per germline. The CDR3 is made up of 16 amino acids. Germline trimming cut 1 base from V and 7 bases from J; bases unmatched to any gene: 9. The CDR3 sequence: CASSQVARGLRNEQFF. The CDR3 nucleotides are TGCGCCAGCAGCCAAGTTGCCAGGGGGCTAAGAAATGAGCAGTTCTTC.

Only a few counts were recorded for this clone. The V and J genes are TRBV28 and TRBJ1-5; the D is unclear. V gave up 4 bases and J gave up 9 bases, with 7 bases separating them. The CDR3 extends over 11 amino acids. Germline V gives CDR1 MDHEN, CDR2 SYDVKM. In DNA, the CDR3 is TGTGCCAGCAGTTCAAGCGGGCCCCAGCATTTT. Amino acids: CASSSSGPQHF. The whole variable domain, filled in from reference TRBV28 and TRBJ1-5, reads DVKVTQSSRYLVKRTGEKVFLECVQDMDHENMFWYRQDPGLGLRLIYFSYDVKMKEKGDIPEGYSVSREKKERFSLILESASTNQTSMYLCASSSSGPQHFGDGTRLSIL.

This rearrangement joins TRBV30 to TRBJ2-3, with D possibly called TRBD1 or TRBD2 (6 bases each). CDR1 and CDR2 from the germline V gene are GTSNPN and SVGIG (reference sequence). The CDR3 loop spans 15 amino acids. V dropped 0 bases and J dropped 6 bases, with 16 bases sitting between them. The CDR3 DNA reads as TGTGCCTGGAGTGTACGAGGGGGGCCCAGGGATACGCAGTATTTT. Translation gives CAWSVRGGPRDTQYF.

The V and J genes are TRBV9 and TRBJ2-3; D is uncertain. CDR3 size: 13 residues. The germline V gene encodes CDR1 SGDLS and CDR2 YYNGEE. V lost 0 bases to trimming and J lost 5 bases, with 7 bases between them. The CDR3: CASSVDYGDTQYF. The CDR3 DNA reads TGTGCCAGCAGCGTAGACTACGGAGATACGCAGTATTTT. The entire variable domain, with the rest obtained from reference TRBV9 and TRBJ2-3, is as follows: DSGVTQTPKHLITATGQRVTLRCSPRSGDLSVYWYQQSLDQGLQFLIQYYNGEERAKGNILERFSAQQFPDLHSELNLSSLELGDSALYFCASSVDYGDTQYFGPGTRLTVL.

This chain connects TRBV5-1 to TRBJ2-1, with 9 positions matching TRBD2. There are 17 residues in the CDR3. Germline V CDR1 and CDR2: SGHRS, YFSETQ. V dropped 2 bases and J dropped 5; count of bases not matched to a gene: 11. The DNA for the CDR3 is TGCGCCAGCAGCTTCTATCTCGCGGGACTAGCTGACAATGAGCAGTTCTTC. Translating gives CASSFYLAGLADNEQFF.